This T cell receptor beta chain was captured by sequencing in a study of Graves' ophthalmopathy and Graves' hyperthyroidism. V lost 5 bases, J lost 4 bases, and 20 bases lay in between. This CDR3 has 16 residues. Germline V gene sequence: CDR1 SEHNR, CDR2 FQNEAQ (reference sequence). Many counts were recorded for this clonotype. Beta-chain TCR CDR3 regions were amplified from RNA transcripts. An opening RT-PCR round employed HTBI primers and preceded a second-round multiplex PCR. MiXCR, run by TCRdb on the multiplex PCR reads, gives a single entry per CDR3 protein. The repertoire holds 600,000 to 700,000 distinct CDR3 sequences, with approximately 39% as singletons.

The clonotype originates from an adult man with Graves' ophthalmopathy. The chain employs TRBV7-9 and TRBJ2-5, with D perhaps TRBD1 or TRBD2 (5 bases each). Sequenced material: peripheral blood. In nucleotides, the CDR3 is TGTGCCAGCAGCCATACGTTCGAGGGGTTAGGAGAGACCCAGTACTTC. Protein sequence: CASSHTFEGLGETQYF.